This T cell receptor (beta chain) emerged from a study of Graves' ophthalmopathy and Graves' hyperthyroidism. Findings of the study overall: This model predicted ophthalmopathy progression (sensitivity 65% to 71%, specificity around 72%). Blood also contained most of the expanded thyroid clonotypes above 0.001 frequency.

Germline-derived CDR1 and CDR2 are SGHTA and FQGTGA. V dropped 4 bases and J dropped 5; count of bases not matched to a gene: 4. The CDR3 covers 14 residues. For donors with ophthalmopathy, the disease showed moderate-to-severe activity, reached CAS ≥3 and NOSPECS ≥4, and had lasted under 3 months. No donor had other autoimmune disease, uncontrolled infection, pregnancy or lactation. This clonotype was recorded a few times. Its specificity is not known. For repertoire sequencing, the TCR beta CDR3 regions were amplified from RNA transcripts. The first round was an RT-PCR with HTBI primers, and the second round was a multiplex PCR. TCRdb re-called the multiplex PCR reads through MiXCR, storing one row per CDR3 protein. The profile shows 200,000 to 250,000 distinct CDR3 sequences, 29% of them singletons.

Material for sequencing was peripheral blood. The TCR was taken from a man in his fifties or sixties with Graves' ophthalmopathy. V and J are TRBV7-3 and TRBJ2-5; 10 nucleotides match TRBD1. CDR3 sequence: CASSSTGGRETQYF. DNA for the CDR3: TGTGCCAGCAGCTCGACAGGGGGCAGGGAGACCCAGTACTTC.